This T cell receptor beta chain was retrieved from a study of ipilimumab plus nivolumab after autologous stem cell transplantation (dated by TCRdb to the early 2020s). Study-level background: A median of 5 ipilimumab doses and 7 or 8 nivolumab doses was received by trial patients. The DLBCL cohort included primary refractory and relapsed disease, with 18-month progression-free survival of roughly 85% and 28% respectively. The intent-to-treat population of the trial was made up of 35 to 40 patients. Patients with high-risk diffuse large B cell lymphoma, mature T cell lymphoma, or multiple myeloma undergoing autologous transplant were enrolled in the trial.

From its cysteine to its phenylalanine, the CDR3 spans 14 amino acids. Just the 42-base CDR3 DNA is kept, in frame starting at base 1. Here V drops 6 bases and J drops 2 bases, and the junction holds 8 bases not matched to any gene. CDR1 and CDR2 are read off the germline V gene as SQVTM and ANQGSEA. Starting 14 to 28 days after the autologous transplant, patients began checkpoint therapy, which included ipilimumab at 1 mg/kg intravenously on day 1 of selected weeks. Nivolumab was administered at 3 mg/kg intravenously on day 1 of weeks 1, 4, 7, 10, and every two weeks through week 26. This Phase Ib clinical trial tested ipilimumab plus nivolumab, a combined checkpoint inhibition, as consolidation after autologous stem cell transplantation. Concerning this clone: It lacks a known antigen. There are no base qualities to consult, and no much larger clone falls within one base.

The paper as a whole reports these results and caveats: Combined checkpoint inhibition appeared tolerable as post-transplant consolidation, according to the authors' conclusion. Per the authors, a biologic rationale for further study of the post-transplant checkpoint inhibition approach was offered by T cell receptor repertoire, regulatory T cell phenotype and gut microbiota profiles.

The method was the immunoSEQ multiplex PCR assay. TCRdb holds this immuneACCESS table with in-frame rearrangements only. Some clones are missing; in checked studies, unresolved V genes explain under half, and the rest has no known cause. This sample lists about 16,000 clones; roughly 70% were detected once. Together, the top ten hold around 21% of the sample. The rearranged chain carries TRBV29-1 and TRBJ2-3, with TRBD1 matching 7 junction bases. This specimen consisted of PBMCs, obtained in a trial of ipilimumab plus nivolumab as post-transplant consolidation. This TCR was sampled from a male donor with diffuse large B-cell lymphoma. The CDR3 amino acid sequence is: CSVKGQANTDTQYF. The nucleotide sequence reads TGCAGCGTGAAAGGACAGGCGAACACAGATACGCAGTATTTT.